This T cell receptor beta chain emerged from a study of regulatory T cells in long-lasting Graves disease. Findings of the study overall: Persistent disease preferred TRBV28, TRBJ1-2 and TRBJ2-5; new disease, TRBV20-1 and TRBJ2-1.

This clonotype was counted at least ten times. As yet, its antigen is unknown. Both iRepertoire HTBI primers and Arm-PCR of CDR3 regions were used to build the TCR beta libraries. TCRdb re-analysed the multiplex PCR reads in MiXCR, keeping a single row per CDR3 protein. The sample consists of 250,000 to 300,000 distinct CDR3 sequences, around 18% of them appearing once. Noted time point: newly diagnosed GD, antithyroid drugs for less than 3 months. Scientists built the TCR library using RNA that was extracted from PBMCs. With 6 bases removed from V and 0 bases from J, the gap between germline ends came to 11 bases. The CDR3 length is 14 residues. These data were likewise used in another study, on T cells in Graves' hyperthyroidism and ophthalmopathy. That source adds: Within blood appeared most thyroid clonotypes that had expanded above 0.001.

The chain employs TRBV12-3 or TRBV12-4 and TRBJ1-1; D uncertain. The clonotype was recovered from a woman in her 30s with Graves disease. The specimen comprised peripheral blood mononuclear cells (PBMCs), sampled at new diagnosis, from a patient treated with antithyroid drugs. CDR3 in DNA: TGTGCCAGCAGGCCAGTGGGTATGAACACTGAAGCTTTCTTT. The encoded protein is CASRPVGMNTEAFF.